Each of the 31 T cell receptor beta chains below was sequenced from the same sample in a study of blood T cell repertoires in COVID-19. Assay used: immunoSEQ multiplex PCR; TCRdb lists only in-frame clones, some missing. The data show about 120,000 clones, with 65% to 85% seen just once and 3.5% to 4% held by the top ten. Sequenced material: PBMCs or T cells enriched from blood (not recorded which). The source of these receptors is a young woman who had recovered from COVID-19.

The chain carries TRBV6-1 and TRBJ1-4, with 7 bases aligning to TRBD1. Germline lookup yields CDR1 MNHNS and CDR2 SASEGT. This CDR3 is built from 16 residues. With 4 bases clipped from V and 2 bases from J, the junction kept 7 bases outside the gene matches. Written as DNA, the CDR3 is TGTGCCAGCAGTGCCTCGACAGGGTGGACTAATGAAAAACTGTTTTTT. It codes for CASSASTGWTNEKLFF.

This rearrangement joins TRBV6-5 to TRBJ2-1; D is unclear. Germline values: CDR1 MNHEY, CDR2 SVGAGI. The CDR3 runs 15 residues. V shed 6 bases and J shed 0 bases, with 12 bases lying between them. CDR3 protein: CASRIYWSSYNEQFF. In nucleotides, the CDR3 is TGTGCCAGCAGGATATACTGGAGCTCCTACAATGAGCAGTTCTTC.

This rearrangement joins TRBV19 to TRBJ2-3, with D perhaps TRBD2 (6 bases). V was cut by 9 bases and J by 4 bases, with 20 bases left in between. Germline V gene data show CDR1 as LNHDA and CDR2 as SQIVND (reference sequence). This CDR3 region has 15 residues. Here the CDR3 reads CASLKSSRRADTQYF. The CDR3 DNA reads TGTGCCAGCCTCAAGTCCTCCCGGAGGGCAGATACGCAGTATTTT.

This chain connects TRBV6-5 to TRBJ1-5; 8 bases are a match to TRBD1. This CDR3 spans 15 amino acids. Germline V gene lookup returns CDR1 MNHEY and CDR2 SVGAGI. Trimming cost V 7 bases and J 4 bases; bases outside gene matches: 9. The CDR3 DNA is TGTGCCAGCAATAAACAGGGGGTAGGAAATCAGCCCCAGCATTTT. Translating it yields CASNKQGVGNQPQHF.

In this sample, this clone turned up a few times. The chain has TRBV28 and TRBJ1-1, with no clear D. The CDR3 sequence is 14 residues long. Trimming took 8 bases from V and 4 from J, leaving 17 bases between them. Germline assignment: CDR1 MDHEN and CDR2 SYDVKM. The chain's CDR3 is CASARTPRATEAFF. CDR3 nucleotides: TGTGCCAGCGCGAGGACGCCGCGGGCCACTGAAGCTTTCTTT. The full variable domain, with the rest looked up from reference TRBV28 and TRBJ1-1, is DVKVTQSSRYLVKRTGEKVFLECVQDMDHENMFWYRQDPGLGLRLIYFSYDVKMKEKGDIPEGYSVSREKKERFSLILESASTNQTSMYLCASARTPRATEAFFGQGTRLTVV.

Turning to this clone: Other DNA sequences from this sample encode an identical CDR3 as well. The rearrangement links TRBV6-5 to TRBJ1-1; D is uncertain. V lost 0 bases to trimming and J lost 5 bases, with 10 bases between them. There are 14 residues in the CDR3. The germline gives CDR1 MNHEY, CDR2 SVGAGI. CDR3 coding DNA: TGTGCCAGCAGTTACTCTGGAGGTAGGACTGAAGCTTTCTTT. It specifies CASSYSGGRTEAFF.

V gene TRBV30 combines with J gene TRBJ2-6; D might be TRBD1 (6 bases). Germline CDR1 GTSNPN, CDR2 SVGIG (reference sequence). The V end was cut by 0 bases, the J end by 0 bases, with 21 bases between. The CDR3 extends over 20 amino acids. The CDR3, as DNA: TGTGCCTGGAGTGTACAGGGATGGGGCCCAAAGGGCTCTGGGGCCAACGTCCTGACTTTC. Protein product: CAWSVQGWGPKGSGANVLTF.

V gene TRBV9 combines with J gene TRBJ2-5; perhaps TRBD2 as D (6 bases). V was clipped by 0 bases and J by 0 bases, with 9 bases between them. Germline loops: CDR1 SGDLS, CDR2 YYNGEE. This CDR3 is built from 15 residues. The CDR3 reads CASSVGGGDQETQYF. CDR3 bases: TGTGCCAGCAGCGTAGGGGGCGGGGACCAAGAGACCCAGTACTTC.

The chain has TRBV18 and TRBJ1-6; D is uncertain. Germline CDR1 KGHSH, CDR2 LQKENI. The CDR3 covers 16 residues. The V end was cut by 1 base, the J end by 3 bases, with 10 bases between. The CDR3 protein is CASSPQGSGYNSPLHF. Written as DNA, the CDR3 is TGTGCCAGCTCACCACAGGGTAGCGGCTATAATTCACCCCTCCACTTT.

For the CDR3, the DNA is TGTGCCAGCAGTCTCGGGGGCACCGGGGAGCTGTTTTTT. It is translated as CASSLGGTGELFF. This chain links TRBV7-2 with TRBJ2-2; TRBD2 is a possible D gene (6 bases). Trimming stripped 6 bases from V and 4 bases from J, with 9 bases between. Looked up from germline, CDR1 is SGHTA and CDR2 is FQGNSA. There are 13 residues in the CDR3. The full variable domain, completed using reference TRBV7-2 and TRBJ2-2, is GAGVSQSPSNKVTEKGKDVELRCDPISGHTALYWYRQSLGQGLEFLIYFQGNSAPDKSGLPSDRFSAERTGGSVSTLTIQRTQQEDSAVYLCASSLGGTGELFFGEGSRLTVL.

CDR3: CASSIDDRGYEQYF. The CDR3 region has the DNA TGTGCCAGTAGTATAGATGACAGGGGCTACGAGCAGTACTTC. The V gene is TRBV19, the J gene TRBJ2-7, with 8 nucleotides matching TRBD1. CDR1 and CDR2 from the germline V gene are LNHDA and SQIVND (reference sequence). The length of the CDR3 is 14 residues. J gave up 3 bases and V 0 bases, and 1 base lay outside the gene matches.

The V call is TRBV19, the J call TRBJ1-2, with D perhaps matching TRBD1 (6 bases). In germline, CDR1 is LNHDA, CDR2 SQIVND (reference sequence). The CDR3 totals 13 residues. The ends were cut back, 6 bases at V and 6 bases at J, with 14 bases in the middle. The CDR3 DNA follows: TGTGCCAGTAGGCTCAGGACAGCCGATGGCTACACCTTC. Translation gives CASRLRTADGYTF.

The chain recombines TRBV19 with TRBJ2-1, with 12 bases lining up with TRBD2. V was clipped by 3 bases and J by 6 bases; unmatched bases: 6. The CDR3 has 16 residues. CDR1 and CDR2 from the germline V gene are LNHDA and SQIVND (reference sequence). Written as DNA, the CDR3 is TGTGCCAGTAGTATCTCTGGACTAGCGGGGCGCAATGAGCAGTTCTTC. It translates to CASSISGLAGRNEQFF.

The chain carries TRBV4-2 and TRBJ2-7, with 7 bases aligning to TRBD1. The V segment lost 8 bases and the J segment 2 bases; nucleotides outside the gene matches: 9. This CDR3 is 14 amino acids long. CDR1 LGHNA and CDR2 YNFKEQ come from the germline V gene. The DNA for the CDR3 is TGTGCCAGCTCCAAAAGACAGGGCCCCTACGAGCAGTACTTC. Translated: CASSKRQGPYEQYF.

V gene TRBV5-1 combines with J gene TRBJ2-2, with 7 nucleotides matching TRBD2. J was trimmed by 4 bases and V by 1 base; bases with no gene match: 4. CDR1 and CDR2 from the germline V gene are SGHRS and YFSETQ. CDR3 length: 15 residues. The CDR3, as DNA: TGCGCCAGCAGCTTGAGTCTAGCGGTCACCGGGGAGCTGTTTTTT. Protein: CASSLSLAVTGELFF.

The J gene is TRBJ1-5, the V gene TRBV19, with D perhaps TRBD1 (6 bases). From germline, CDR1 is LNHDA and CDR2 SQIVND (reference sequence). The length of the CDR3 is 16 residues. The V and J ends lost 3 bases and 0 bases respectively, with 12 bases between them. Here the CDR3 DNA reads TGTGCCAGTAGTATCACCGGGACACGTAGCAATCAGCCCCAGCATTTT. Translation: CASSITGTRSNQPQHF.

The chain recombines TRBV30 with TRBJ2-2; TRBD2 aligns across 12 bases. This CDR3 comprises 18 residues. Trimming took 2 bases from V and 4 from J; bases not matched to a gene: 11. Germline-derived CDR1 and CDR2 are GTSNPN and SVGIG (reference sequence). The CDR3 bases are TGTGCCTGGAGTCGGGGAATAACTAGCGGGAGGTTCACCGGGGAGCTGTTTTTT. This translates into CAWSRGITSGRFTGELFF.

This clone is a singleton in its sample. J is TRBJ2-3 and V is TRBV27; TRBD2 agrees at 7 bases. V lost 5 bases, J lost 1 base, and 6 bases stayed unmatched. Germline lookup yields CDR1 MNHEY and CDR2 SMNVEV (reference sequence). The CDR3 totals 15 residues. The CDR3 loop is CASSPLARRTDTQYF. The CDR3 DNA is TGTGCCAGCAGTCCACTAGCGCGGCGCACAGATACGCAGTATTTT.

The chain has TRBV18 and TRBJ2-7; 8 bases are shared with TRBD1. This CDR3 is 14 amino acids long. Germline lookup yields CDR1 KGHSH and CDR2 LQKENI. J lost 6 bases, V lost 2 bases, and 6 bases had no gene match. CDR3 sequence: CASSPDRGVGEQYF. CDR3 bases: TGTGCCAGCTCACCAGACAGGGGAGTCGGCGAGCAGTACTTC.

The rearrangement links TRBV29-1 to TRBJ2-3; TRBD2 might be the D (5 bases). From germline, CDR1 is SQVTM and CDR2 ANQGSEA. The CDR3 consists of 10 residues. V was trimmed by 6 bases and J by 13 bases, leaving 14 bases between them. The DNA for the CDR3 is TGCAGCGTGTTATTCGCGAGGGAGTATTTT. Its protein product is CSVLFAREYF.

This clone was recorded a few times. The sample holds other DNA sequences that translate to the same CDR3. The CDR3, as DNA: TGTGCCAGCAGTTCCCAGGGGGCGGGTACCGGGGAGCTGTTTTTT. It codes for CASSSQGAGTGELFF. The chain combines TRBV28 with TRBJ2-2; TRBD1 matches at 8 bases. Trimming cost V 4 bases and J 5 bases; bases outside gene matches: 6. Per germline, CDR1 MDHEN and CDR2 SYDVKM. This CDR3 has 15 residues.

As DNA, the CDR3 is TGTGCCAGTAGTTCCGGACAGGGAGTGAACACTGAAGCTTTCTTT. The encoded protein is CASSSGQGVNTEAFF. The gene calls are TRBV19 and TRBJ1-1; 8 nucleotides line up with TRBD1. V shed 5 bases and J 0 bases; nucleotides not matched to a gene: 5. Per the germline V gene, CDR1 is LNHDA and CDR2 is SQIVND (reference sequence). This CDR3 comprises 15 residues.

The rearrangement links TRBV20-1 to TRBJ2-3; TRBD2 might be the D (6 bases). Germline V gives CDR1 DFQATT, CDR2 SNEGSKA (reference sequence). This CDR3 spans 17 amino acids. V was clipped by 3 bases and J by 0 bases, with 19 bases between them. The chain's CDR3 is CSASPTTLAQSTDTQYF. Here the CDR3 DNA reads TGCAGTGCTAGTCCGACGACACTAGCCCAAAGCACAGATACGCAGTATTTT.

The V call is TRBV30, the J call TRBJ2-1; TRBD2 agrees at 7 bases. The CDR3 runs 14 residues. After removal of 1 base from V and 8 bases from J, the junction contained 8 bases not matched to a gene. CDR1 is GTSNPN and CDR2 is SVGIG in the germline V gene (reference sequence). Here the CDR3 reads CAWSGGRESDEQFF. The CDR3 DNA reads as TGTGCCTGGAGTGGGGGGAGGGAAAGCGATGAGCAGTTCTTC.

Remarks on this clone: The identical CDR3 is also encoded by other nucleotide sequences in the sample. The chain carries TRBV2 and TRBJ2-3, with D possibly being TRBD1 (5 bases). V was trimmed by 4 bases and J by 4 bases, leaving 12 bases between them. The germline V gene encodes CDR1 SNHLY and CDR2 FYNNEI. The CDR3 contains 14 residues. The CDR3 DNA reads TGTGCCAGCAGTGTTGCGCAGGGCGCAGATACGCAGTATTTT. It specifies CASSVAQGADTQYF.

The rearrangement joins TRBV7-6 to TRBJ2-1, with D perhaps TRBD2 (6 bases). The CDR3 sequence is 15 residues long. Germline CDR1 and CDR2: SGHVS and FNYEAQ. V was trimmed by 5 bases and J by 4 bases, leaving 15 bases between them. CDR3 in amino acids: CASSLGDSAYNEQFF. The CDR3, as DNA: TGTGCCAGCAGCCTGGGGGACTCAGCGTACAATGAGCAGTTCTTC.

This sequence joins TRBV9 and TRBJ2-3; TRBD2 aligns across 9 bases. V was pared by 0 bases and J by 1 base, with 6 bases of the junction left unmatched. Germline CDR1 is SGDLS and CDR2 is YYNGEE. This CDR3 region has 17 residues. CDR3 residues: CASSVAPSSGGTDTQYF. CDR3 in DNA: TGTGCCAGCAGCGTAGCACCCTCTAGCGGGGGCACAGATACGCAGTATTTT.

The table lists this clone with a count of one. The DNA for the CDR3 is TGTGCCAGCAGTCAAAGGGGCAGGTTTTTGGATGGCTACACCTTC. Translating gives CASSQRGRFLDGYTF. The rearrangement uses TRBV2 and TRBJ1-2, with a tentative D call TRBD1 (5 bases). V lost 5 bases, J lost 6 bases, and 19 bases lay in between. The CDR3 contains 15 residues. Looked up from germline, CDR1 is SNHLY and CDR2 is FYNNEI.

CDR3 in DNA: TGCGCCAGCAGCTTGGGTAGCGGGAGGGTTGAGCAGTTCTTC. Protein sequence: CASSLGSGRVEQFF. The chain joins TRBV5-1 to TRBJ2-1; 11 bases match TRBD2. V shed 0 bases and J 9 bases; nucleotides not matched to a gene: 2. Germline V gene sequence: CDR1 SGHRS, CDR2 YFSETQ. The CDR3 has 14 residues. The whole variable domain, remainder taken from reference TRBV5-1 and TRBJ2-1, is KAGVTQTPRYLIKTRGQQVTLSCSPISGHRSVSWYQQTPGQGLQFLFEYFSETQRNKGNFPGRFSGRQFSNSRSEMNVSTLELGDSALYLCASSLGSGRVEQFFGPGTRLTVL.

The chain couples TRBV7-2 to TRBJ2-1, with D maybe TRBD1 (6 bases). Germline loops: CDR1 SGHTA, CDR2 FQGNSA. This CDR3 has 13 residues. Trimming stripped 5 bases from V and 9 bases from J, with 14 bases between. The CDR3, as DNA: TGTGCCAGCAGCCCATCCCCAGGGGTTGAGCAGTTCTTC. Translating gives CASSPSPGVEQFF. The full variable domain, its missing parts supplied by reference TRBV7-2 and TRBJ2-1, is GAGVSQSPSNKVTEKGKDVELRCDPISGHTALYWYRQSLGQGLEFLIYFQGNSAPDKSGLPSDRFSAERTGGSVSTLTIQRTQQEDSAVYLCASSPSPGVEQFFGPGTRLTVL.

Only a few counts were recorded for this clone. V usage is TRBV7-9 and J usage is TRBJ2-7, with D perhaps matching TRBD1 (5 bases). CDR3 size: 13 residues. The ends were cut back, 7 bases at V and 0 bases at J, with 10 bases in the middle. Germline lookup yields CDR1 SEHNR and CDR2 FQNEAQ (reference sequence). The DNA of the CDR3 is TGTGCCAGCACGCGACAGAGCTCCTACGAGCAGTACTTC. This sequence encodes CASTRQSSYEQYF.